Reported below is one T cell receptor (beta chain). Random-hexamer reverse transcription was applied to roughly 0.5 to 1 ug RNA. TCRdb reprocessed the immunoSEQ multiplex PCR reads via MiXCR and lists one record per CDR3 protein. The sample has roughly 80,000 distinct CDR3 sequences, around 94% seen once. This sample was included in a study of CD8 T cells in Susac syndrome. Between the trimmed V and J ends, which lost 3 bases and 0 bases, there was a span of 12 bases. The CDR3 runs 15 residues. The germline gives CDR1 MNHEY, CDR2 SMNVEV (reference sequence). This chain uses TRBV27 with TRBJ2-7, with a tentative D call TRBD2 (6 bases). The receptor was isolated from a human donor in good health. Input material: CD8+ T cells from PBMCs. Here the CDR3 DNA reads TGTGCCAGCAGTTTTCGGGGGAAGAGCTCCTACGAGCAGTACGTC. It translates to CASSFRGKSSYEQYV.